The 25 T cell receptor beta chains below were found in one sample sequenced in a study of blood T cell repertoires in COVID-19. Repertoires were generated with immunoSEQ multiplex PCR, while TCRdb's copy carries only in-frame clones and drops some. Here the sample spans 200,000 to 300,000 clones, approximately 83% being singletons. Sequenced input: peripheral blood. These receptors all come from a woman in her 30s who had recovered from COVID-19.

This clone was observed a few times. The V and J genes are TRBV19 and TRBJ2-1; TRBD2 matches at 9 bases. Per germline, CDR1 LNHDA and CDR2 SQIVND (reference sequence). The ends lost 5 bases at V and 0 bases at J; junction bases unmatched: 5. The CDR3 has 16 amino acids. The CDR3 loop is CASSPAGGSSYNEQFF. The CDR3, as DNA: TGTGCCAGTAGTCCCGCGGGGGGGAGCTCCTACAATGAGCAGTTCTTC.

This clone was recorded only once. This chain connects TRBV6-1 to TRBJ2-7; D perhaps matches TRBD1 (5 bases). Trimming stripped 0 bases from V and 2 bases from J, with 26 bases between. The CDR3 runs 20 residues. The germline V gene encodes CDR1 MNHNS and CDR2 SASEGT. The CDR3 nucleotides are TGTGCCAGCAGTGAAGCCGTTTTAATAAAAAGTGGACAACTTACCTACGAGCAGTACTTC. As protein: CASSEAVLIKSGQLTYEQYF.

This clone was recorded a few times. The chain carries TRBV6-4 and TRBJ1-1; D is unclear. The CDR3 has 13 amino acids. The germline V gene encodes CDR1 MRHNA and CDR2 SNTAGT. V was trimmed by 3 bases and J by 1 base, leaving 6 bases between them. CDR3 sequence reads: CASSETANTEAFF. CDR3 coding DNA: TGTGCCAGCAGTGAAACAGCGAACACTGAAGCTTTCTTT.

The J gene is TRBJ2-7, the V gene TRBV29-1; D not resolved. The germline V gene encodes CDR1 SQVTM and CDR2 ANQGSEA. This CDR3 has 11 amino acids. V lost 5 bases, J lost 3 bases, and 8 bases lay in between. The CDR3 loop is CSVSGIYEQYF. CDR3 nucleotides: TGCAGCGTTTCAGGAATCTACGAGCAGTACTTC.

A single count supports this clone. The CDR3 is CASSFSLNTEAFF. CDR3 coding DNA: TGCGCCAGCAGCTTTTCTTTGAACACTGAAGCTTTCTTT. The chain is built from TRBV5-1 and TRBJ1-1, with D hard to call. This CDR3 has 13 residues. The V and J ends lost 2 bases and 0 bases respectively, with 5 bases between them. Germline CDR1 is SGHRS and CDR2 is YFSETQ.

The chain combines TRBV10-3 with TRBJ2-5, with D perhaps matching TRBD2 (5 bases). CDR3 length: 16 residues. Between the trimmed V and J ends, which lost 5 bases and 3 bases, there was a span of 19 bases. The germline V gene encodes CDR1 ENHRY and CDR2 SYGVKD. In DNA, the CDR3 is TGTGCCATCAGTACCTTAGTAACGGGAACTGAAGAGACCCAGTACTTC. This gives the protein CAISTLVTGTEETQYF.

Worth noting for this clone: Compared with germline, one end of the junction differs, possibly owing to a read error. The CDR3 is CASREIVELATDTQYF. CDR3 in DNA: TGTGCCAGCCGTGAGATAGTTGAGCTAGCAACAGATACGCAGTATTTT. The chain uses TRBV2 and TRBJ2-3; D might be TRBD2 (5 bases). The CDR3 is 16 amino acids. Germline V gene data show CDR1 as SNHLY and CDR2 as FYNNEI. The complete variable domain, with remaining parts taken from reference TRBV2 and TRBJ2-3, reads EPEVTQTPSHQVTQMGQEVILRCVPISNHLYFYWYRQILGQKVEFLVSFYNNEISEKSEIFDDQFSVERPDGSNFTLKIRSTKLEDSAMYFCASREIVELATDTQYFGPGTRLTVL.

This chain links TRBV5-5 with TRBJ2-7, with a possible D match to TRBD2 (5 bases). The CDR3 consists of 14 residues. V was cut by 2 bases and J by 6 bases, with 15 bases left in between. CDR1 is SGHKS, CDR2 YYEKEE, per germline (reference sequence). This CDR3 is CASSFGVVASEQYF. Written as DNA, the CDR3 is TGTGCCAGCAGCTTCGGGGTGGTAGCATCCGAGCAGTACTTC. Combining the CDR3 with reference TRBV5-5 and TRBJ2-7 gives the whole variable domain DAGVTQSPTHLIKTRGQQVTLRCSPISGHKSVSWYQQVLGQGPQFIFQYYEKEERGRGNFPDRFSARQFPNYSSELNVNALLLGDSALYLCASSFGVVASEQYFGPGTRLTVT.

The gene calls are TRBV9 and TRBJ2-1; D may be TRBD2 (7 bases). The CDR3 extends over 15 amino acids. Germline-derived CDR1 and CDR2 are SGDLS and YYNGEE. With 3 bases removed from V and 8 bases from J, the gap between germline ends came to 18 bases. The CDR3 DNA sequence: TGTGCCAGCAGCGGTAGCTGGGGGGGCGTTGATGAGCAGTTCTTC. This encodes CASSGSWGGVDEQFF. Using reference TRBV9 and TRBJ2-1 for the parts outside the CDR3, the full variable domain is DSGVTQTPKHLITATGQRVTLRCSPRSGDLSVYWYQQSLDQGLQFLIQYYNGEERAKGNILERFSAQQFPDLHSELNLSSLELGDSALYFCASSGSWGGVDEQFFGPGTRLTVL.

The rearrangement uses TRBV9 and TRBJ2-2; 9 bases agree with TRBD1. The CDR3 sequence is 12 residues long. Per the germline V gene, CDR1 is SGDLS and CDR2 is YYNGEE. The trim removed 5 bases at V and 7 bases at J, leaving 0 bases unmatched. CDR3 residues: CASRDRGGELFF. DNA of the CDR3: TGTGCCAGCAGGGACAGGGGCGGGGAGCTGTTTTTT.

The rearrangement uses TRBV18 and TRBJ2-5; D is possibly TRBD2 (6 bases). This CDR3 region has 14 residues. Trimming took 4 bases from V and 0 from J, leaving 9 bases between them. Per the germline V gene, CDR1 is KGHSH and CDR2 is LQKENI. Here the CDR3 reads CASSLRENQETQYF. The CDR3 DNA follows: TGTGCCAGCTCACTCCGGGAGAACCAAGAGACCCAGTACTTC.

V gene TRBV12-3 or TRBV12-4 combines with J gene TRBJ1-1, with 9 bases identical to TRBD1. The CDR3 has 13 amino acids. V was pared by 3 bases and J by 11 bases, with 7 bases of the junction left unmatched. The CDR3 sequence: CASSFQSTGGAFF. CDR3 sequence (DNA): TGTGCCAGCAGTTTCCAATCGACAGGGGGGGCTTTCTTT.

This chain connects TRBV7-9 to TRBJ2-7, with a tentative D call TRBD2 (6 bases). The CDR3 contains 15 residues. The ends were cut back, 2 bases at V and 1 base at J, with 12 bases in the middle. Germline values: CDR1 SEHNR, CDR2 FQNEAQ (reference sequence). CDR3 in DNA: TGTGCCAGCAGCTTAAGGTCAGGAGGGTCCTACGAGCAGTACTTC. Translated, it gives CASSLRSGGSYEQYF.

The J gene is TRBJ2-7, the V gene TRBV27; D might be TRBD1 (5 bases). This CDR3 has 13 amino acids. Germline values: CDR1 MNHEY, CDR2 SMNVEV (reference sequence). V was trimmed by 3 bases and J by 5 bases, leaving 11 bases between them. The CDR3 nucleotides are TGTGCCAGCAGTTTGTACACAGGCGACGAGCAGTACTTC. This gives the protein CASSLYTGDEQYF.

The V and J genes are TRBV5-1 and TRBJ2-7; TRBD1 agrees at 7 bases. Germline CDR1 reads SGHRS; CDR2 reads YFSETQ. This CDR3 has 14 residues. The J segment lost 5 bases and the V segment lost 0 bases, leaving 5 bases of the junction unmatched. The CDR3 DNA reads as TGCGCCAGCAGCTTGGACAGGGGTCACGACGAGCAGTACTTC. Residues: CASSLDRGHDEQYF.

This chain connects TRBV5-1 to TRBJ2-4, with 7 bases identical to TRBD2. Germline assignment: CDR1 SGHRS and CDR2 YFSETQ. The CDR3 sequence is 16 residues long. Unmatched junction bases numbered 14, after V lost 6 bases and J lost 5 bases. CDR3: CASTPSEAGPQNIQYF. CDR3 bases: TGCGCCAGCACACCTTCAGAAGCGGGGCCCCAAAACATTCAGTACTTC.

This clone has a handful of counts. The V gene is TRBV19, the J gene TRBJ1-3; D is ambiguous. Germline lookup yields CDR1 LNHDA and CDR2 SQIVND (reference sequence). V was trimmed by 3 bases and J by 0 bases, leaving 6 bases between them. The CDR3 length is 14 residues. The CDR3 DNA sequence: TGTGCCAGTAGTATGGGCAACTCTGGAAACACCATATATTTT. Its protein product is CASSMGNSGNTIYF. Filled out from reference TRBV19 and TRBJ1-3, the complete variable domain reads DGGITQSPKYLFRKEGQNVTLSCEQNLNHDAMYWYRQDPGQGLRLIYYSQIVNDFQKGDIAEGYSVSREKKESFPLTVTSAQKNPTAFYLCASSMGNSGNTIYFGEGSWLTVV.

The chain uses TRBV18 and TRBJ1-3, with D unclear. V lost 2 bases, J lost 4 bases, and 9 bases lay in between. The CDR3 covers 14 residues. Germline V gene data show CDR1 as KGHSH and CDR2 as LQKENI. The CDR3 sequence is CASSPYEGGNTIYF. CDR3 coding DNA: TGTGCCAGCTCACCATATGAGGGAGGAAACACCATATATTTT.

The rearrangement links TRBV10-3 to TRBJ2-7; 7 nucleotides line up with TRBD1. The CDR3 has 16 residues. CDR1 and CDR2 (germline): ENHRY, SYGVKD. V dropped 4 bases and J dropped 0; count of bases not matched to a gene: 9. CDR3 loop: CAISASGTAISYEQYF. The CDR3 coding sequence is TGTGCCATCAGTGCATCCGGGACAGCGATCTCCTACGAGCAGTACTTC.

V and J are TRBV2 and TRBJ1-2; TRBD1 is a possible D gene (5 bases). CDR1 is SNHLY, CDR2 FYNNEI, per germline. The ends were cut back, 5 bases at V and 4 bases at J, with 8 bases in the middle. The CDR3 is 12 residues long. For the CDR3, the DNA is TGTGCCAGCAGTCCACAGGTCTATGGCTACACCTTC. It codes for CASSPQVYGYTF.

The chain carries TRBV2 and TRBJ1-3, with 8 positions matching TRBD1. Germline CDR1 is SNHLY and CDR2 is FYNNEI. The CDR3 sequence is 14 residues long. The V and J ends lost 3 bases and 2 bases, in that order; junction bases with no gene match: 0. CDR3 in amino acids: CASSEDRAGNTIYF. DNA of the CDR3: TGTGCCAGCAGTGAGGACAGGGCTGGAAACACCATATATTTT.

The rearrangement joins TRBV27 to TRBJ2-3, with 7 bases aligning to TRBD1. The germline CDR1 and CDR2 sequences are MNHEY and SMNVEV (reference sequence). There are 15 residues in the CDR3. The ends lost 5 bases at V and 0 bases at J; junction bases unmatched: 5. CDR3 loop: CASSPPGQSTDTQYF. The CDR3 nucleotides read TGTGCCAGCAGTCCCCCGGGACAGAGCACAGATACGCAGTATTTT.

The J gene is TRBJ2-3, the V gene TRBV5-4, with 7 bases aligning to TRBD2. This CDR3 has 15 residues. Germline-derived CDR1 and CDR2 are SGHNT and YYREEE (reference sequence). Trimming removed 2 bases from V and 1 base from J; junction bases left unmatched: 4. CDR3 in DNA: TGTGCCAGCAGCTTCGGGGGGATCGGCACAGATACGCAGTATTTT. Its translation is CASSFGGIGTDTQYF.

CDR3 sequence (DNA): TGTGCCAGCCAAGCTGGCGGCTACGAGCAGTACTTC. Protein sequence: CASQAGGYEQYF. The genes are TRBV2 and TRBJ2-7, with D uncertain. This CDR3 has 12 residues. Germline V gene lookup returns CDR1 SNHLY and CDR2 FYNNEI. V lost 8 bases, J lost 3 bases, and 11 bases lay in between.

The rearrangement joins TRBV4-1 to TRBJ2-1, with 14 bases aligning to TRBD2. The length of the CDR3 is 17 residues. V shed 0 bases and J 6 bases; nucleotides not matched to a gene: 4. Germline loops: CDR1 MGHRA, CDR2 YSYEKL. CDR3 residues: CASSQDRGTSGGNEQFF. The DNA of the CDR3 is TGCGCCAGCAGCCAAGATAGGGGGACTAGCGGGGGCAATGAGCAGTTCTTC.